This passage covers 14 T cell receptor beta chains from one sample sequenced in a study of blood T cell repertoires in COVID-19. Using immunoSEQ multiplex PCR, the repertoire was profiled, and TCRdb retains in-frame clones only, with some absent. The sample records 40,000 to 60,000 clones, about 84% being singletons. Sequencing was done on a sample of peripheral blood. These TCRs come from a human donor in a cohort sampled during active COVID-19.

This clone was seen a single time. The chain joins TRBV28 to TRBJ1-1; 7 bases line up with TRBD1. The germline V gene has CDR1 MDHEN and CDR2 SYDVKM. This CDR3 spans 14 amino acids. The ends lost 5 bases at V and 5 bases at J; junction bases unmatched: 8. The CDR3 reads CASSAASDRTEAFF. CDR3 nucleotide sequence: TGTGCCAGCAGTGCAGCATCGGACAGGACTGAAGCTTTCTTT.

V and J are TRBV4-3 and TRBJ1-4; TRBD1 matches at 9 bases. The germline CDR1 and CDR2 sequences are LGHNA and YSLEER. The V gene end was trimmed by 2 bases and the J gene end by 7 bases; junction bases not matched to a gene: 17. The CDR3 has 19 residues. The CDR3 nucleotides are TGCGCCAGCAGCCAACATTTCCCGGCCCAAGGGACAGGGATTGAAAAACTGTTTTTT. Its protein is CASSQHFPAQGTGIEKLFF.

This clone was seen only a few times. The V gene is TRBV9, the J gene TRBJ2-4; 15 bases align to TRBD2. Germline loops: CDR1 SGDLS, CDR2 YYNGEE. The CDR3 sequence is 15 residues long. The ends lost 2 bases at V and 6 bases at J; junction bases unmatched: 0. The CDR3 sequence is CASSVGLAGGNIQYF. The CDR3 bases are TGTGCCAGCAGCGTGGGACTAGCGGGAGGAAACATTCAGTACTTC. The complete variable domain, with remaining parts taken from reference TRBV9 and TRBJ2-4, reads DSGVTQTPKHLITATGQRVTLRCSPRSGDLSVYWYQQSLDQGLQFLIQYYNGEERAKGNILERFSAQQFPDLHSELNLSSLELGDSALYFCASSVGLAGGNIQYFGAGTRLSVL.

This chain uses TRBV2 with TRBJ1-2, with 10 bases matching TRBD1. The CDR3 runs to 14 residues. Trimming cost V 4 bases and J 3 bases; bases outside gene matches: 2. CDR1 SNHLY and CDR2 FYNNEI come from the germline V gene. The DNA of the CDR3 is TGTGCCAGCAGTGGGGGACAGGGGCACTATGGCTACACCTTC. Protein product: CASSGGQGHYGYTF.

This chain connects TRBV2 to TRBJ2-3; 9 bases are shared with TRBD2. From germline, CDR1 is SNHLY and CDR2 FYNNEI. The CDR3 consists of 16 residues. Germline trimming cut 1 base from V and 0 bases from J; bases unmatched to any gene: 2. CDR3 loop: CASSEETSGSTDTQYF. For the CDR3, the DNA is TGTGCCAGCAGTGAAGAAACTAGCGGGAGCACAGATACGCAGTATTTT.

The V and J genes are TRBV5-1 and TRBJ1-5, with D unclear. V was trimmed by 5 bases and J by 2 bases, leaving 14 bases between them. CDR1 and CDR2 from the germline V gene are SGHRS and YFSETQ. This CDR3 is 15 amino acids long. CDR3 DNA: TGCGCCAGCAGTTTAGGAGTCGGAGGCAATCAGCCCCAGCATTTT. It is translated as CASSLGVGGNQPQHF.

The chain combines TRBV4-1 with TRBJ2-7; D is possibly TRBD2 (5 bases). Trimming took off 1 base at V and 5 bases at J, with 12 bases between the two ends. The CDR3 contains 14 residues. The germline gives CDR1 MGHRA, CDR2 YSYEKL. CDR3 loop: CASSQGLGKDEQYF. The CDR3 DNA follows: TGCGCCAGCAGCCAAGGACTCGGGAAAGACGAGCAGTACTTC.

V usage is TRBV3-1 (or the pseudogene TRBV3-2) and J usage is TRBJ2-1, with a weak D call TRBD2 (5 bases). Trimming stripped 1 base from V and 5 bases from J, with 12 bases between. The CDR3 spans 15 residues. The germline V gene has CDR1 LGHDT and CDR2 YNNKEL (reference sequence). CDR3: CASSQGLAENNEQFF. The CDR3 DNA reads as TGTGCCAGCAGCCAAGGGCTAGCTGAGAACAATGAGCAGTTCTTC.

This clone was recorded a few times. The gene calls are TRBV6-1 and TRBJ1-2, with 10 bases aligning to TRBD1. V dropped 4 bases and J dropped 6; count of bases not matched to a gene: 14. CDR1 MNHNS and CDR2 SASEGT come from the germline V gene. CDR3 length equals 17 residues. The CDR3 bases are TGTGCCAGCAGTGCCCTAAGACAGGGGGCGGGCAAGAATGGCTACACCTTC. It translates to CASSALRQGAGKNGYTF.

This clone was seen a single time. V is TRBV9 and J is TRBJ2-3; TRBD2 matches 7 bases. J gave up 0 bases and V 0 bases, and 4 bases lay outside the gene matches. Germline V gene lookup returns CDR1 SGDLS and CDR2 YYNGEE. The CDR3 consists of 16 residues. The CDR3 is CASSVAGRGSTDTQYF. DNA of the CDR3: TGTGCCAGCAGCGTAGCTGGGCGGGGGAGCACAGATACGCAGTATTTT.

The chain has TRBV6-2 or TRBV6-3 and TRBJ2-5; TRBD2 matches at 12 bases. This CDR3 has 16 amino acids. The J segment lost 2 bases and the V segment lost 2 bases, leaving 3 bases of the junction unmatched. Germline V CDR1 and CDR2: MNHEY, SVGEGT. CDR3 nucleotides: TGTGCCAGCAGTTACCTAGGACTAGCGGGGCAAGAGACCCAGTACTTC. Translated, it gives CASSYLGLAGQETQYF.

V gene TRBV19 combines with J gene TRBJ2-5, with 9 bases that match TRBD1. The trim removed 2 bases at V and 3 bases at J, leaving 4 bases unmatched. The CDR3 has 15 amino acids. Germline CDR1 LNHDA, CDR2 SQIVND (reference sequence). The CDR3 sequence: CASSIRGTGKETQYF. In nucleotides, the CDR3 is TGTGCCAGTAGTATAAGGGGGACAGGGAAAGAGACCCAGTACTTC.

This chain links TRBV5-1 with TRBJ2-7; 8 bases align to TRBD1. CDR1 SGHRS and CDR2 YFSETQ come from the germline V gene. The CDR3 totals 13 residues. Germline trimming cut 3 bases from V and 3 bases from J; bases unmatched to any gene: 2. CDR3 loop: CASSSGQGYEQYF. The CDR3 region has the DNA TGCGCCAGCAGCTCAGGACAGGGCTACGAGCAGTACTTC. Filled out from reference TRBV5-1 and TRBJ2-7, the complete variable domain reads KAGVTQTPRYLIKTRGQQVTLSCSPISGHRSVSWYQQTPGQGLQFLFEYFSETQRNKGNFPGRFSGRQFSNSRSEMNVSTLELGDSALYLCASSSGQGYEQYFGPGTRLTVT.

This clone has a single count. The V call is TRBV19, the J call TRBJ2-3, with 14 positions matching TRBD2. The V segment lost 5 bases and the J segment 9 bases; nucleotides outside the gene matches: 4. The germline CDR1 and CDR2 sequences are LNHDA and SQIVND (reference sequence). The CDR3 covers 14 residues. CDR3 DNA: TGTGCCAGTAGTGGGACTAGCGGGAGTATGACGCAGTATTTT. Protein sequence: CASSGTSGSMTQYF.